The present TCR beta chain was sequenced within a study of beta chain features in type 1 diabetes. Overall study results and limits: When Type 1 diabetes patients were examined, their TCRB CDR3s proved moderately but significantly shorter in all four CD4+ subsets.

This clone has a handful of counts. Antigen specificity is unknown. CDR1 SGHRS and CDR2 YFSETQ come from the germline V gene. CDR3 length: 13 amino acids. The J segment lost 8 bases and the V segment lost 5 bases, leaving 5 bases of the junction unmatched. Expressed TCRB transcripts were sequenced because the entire RNA isolate underwent reverse transcription. The data were produced by immunoSEQ multiplex PCR, yet TCRdb's version contains in-frame clones alone and is incomplete. The sample has 300,000 or so clones; approximately 15% are singletons. Sample: naive CD4+ T cells from blood. The V gene is TRBV5-1, the J gene TRBJ2-1, with 9 bases identical to TRBD2. This receptor was obtained from a woman aged 18-29 years with type 1 diabetes. The CDR3 DNA follows: TGCGCCAGCAGGGCTAGCGGGATCGATGAGCAGTTCTTC. The encoded protein is CASRASGIDEQFF.